These T cell receptor beta chains were read from a single sample in a study of OX40 agonist ivuxolimab in advanced cancers. TCRdb's table, derived via immunoSEQ multiplex PCR, lists solely in-frame clones and lacks some. The profile shows around 67,000 clones, under 90% of them singletons. The specimen was CD4+ or CD8+ T cells sorted from blood, collected in a trial of the OX40 agonist ivuxolimab. The receptors come from an adult with an advanced solid tumor such as melanoma, head and neck, liver or kidney cancer. Both conserved end residues are part of each CDR3. D genes are given only for firm matches. Clone size is not always given. Where it is, it says once, few, many or a class for expanded clones.

CDR3aa	CDR3nt	v_gene	j_gene	abundance	d_gene
CASSSLQGVSNEQFF	TGTGCCAGCAGCTCCTTACAGGGAGTTAGCAATGAGCAGTTCTTC	TRBV7-2	TRBJ2-1	-	-
CASSERDSYYQPQHF	TGTGCCAGCAGTGAGCGAGACAGCTACTATCAGCCCCAGCATTTT	TRBV2	TRBJ1-5	-	-
CASSPRPQAQDTQYF	TGTGCCAGCTCACCCCGTCCTCAGGCCCAAGATACGCAGTATTTT	TRBV18	TRBJ2-3	few	-
CASRPRQGYGYTF	TGTGCCAGCAGACCGCGGCAGGGTTATGGCTACACCTTC	TRBV6-5	TRBJ1-2	-	-
CASGDQTDSPLHF	TGCGCCTCCGGGGATCAGACGGATTCACCCCTCCACTTT	TRBV5-1	TRBJ1-6	few	-
CASSLRGGRLVNTEAFF	TGTGCCAGTTCACTCCGAGGGGGACGGTTGGTGAACACTGAAGCTTTCTTT	TRBV19	TRBJ1-1	-	-
CAWKHRDRTTRGYTF	TGTGCCTGGAAACATCGGGACAGGACAACGAGGGGCTACACCTTC	TRBV30	TRBJ1-2	-	TRBD1
CASSSSGGISYEQYF	TGTGCCAGCAGTTCCAGCGGGGGGATCTCCTACGAGCAGTACTTC	TRBV27	TRBJ2-7	-	TRBD2
CASTEGGNTIYF	TGTGCCAGCACCGAGGGAGGAAACACCATATATTTT	TRBV6-5	TRBJ1-3	-	-
CASSYDTSGGRETQYF	TGTGCCAGCAGTTACGACACTAGCGGGGGGAGGGAGACCCAGTACTTC	TRBV6-5	TRBJ2-5	-	TRBD2
CASTPGGGSAQHF	TGTGCCAGCACCCCTGGAGGAGGCTCGGCCCAGCATTTT	TRBV6-5	TRBJ1-5	-	-
CASSMSWTDNYEQYF	TGTGCCAGTAGTATGAGCTGGACCGATAACTACGAGCAGTACTTC	TRBV19	TRBJ2-7	-	-
CASSIAGRGVYTGELFF	TGTGCCAGTAGTATAGCGGGCAGGGGGGTATACACCGGGGAGCTGTTTTTT	TRBV19	TRBJ2-2	-	-
CASSRDPMNTEAFF	TGTGCCAGTAGTAGGGACCCAATGAACACTGAAGCTTTCTTT	TRBV19	TRBJ1-1	-	-
CASSQDGFRLFF	TGCGCCAGCAGCCAAGATGGGTTTAGACTGTTTTTT	TRBV4-3	TRBJ1-4	many	-
CASSSDPGGNQPQHF	TGTGCCAGCAGCTCGGACCCCGGGGGCAATCAGCCCCAGCATTTT	TRBV7-9	TRBJ1-5	-	-
CACQGRPPNTEAFF	TGTGCCTGTCAGGGGCGACCCCCGAACACTGAAGCTTTCTTT	TRBV30	TRBJ1-1	few	-
CASSIMGTGGIGYTF	TGTGCCAGCAGTATCATGGGGACAGGGGGTATTGGCTACACCTTC	TRBV6-1	TRBJ1-2	-	TRBD1
CASSPDDATDTQYF	TGCGCCAGCAGCCCGGACGATGCCACAGATACGCAGTATTTT	TRBV5-1	TRBJ2-3	-	-
CASSQARNTGELFF	TGCGCCAGCAGCCAAGCCAGGAACACCGGGGAGCTGTTTTTT	TRBV4-3	TRBJ2-2	-	-
CASSLLAGGQGDTQYF	TGTGCCAGCTCACTACTAGCGGGGGGGCAAGGAGATACGCAGTATTTT	TRBV18	TRBJ2-3	-	TRBD2
CASSYSSDSDYEQYF	TGTGCCAGCAGCTACTCCTCCGACAGCGACTACGAGCAGTACTTC	TRBV7-2	TRBJ2-7	-	-
CASSLAGDSYSPLHF	TGTGCCAGCAGCTTGGCTGGAGACAGCTATTCACCCCTCCACTTT	TRBV5-4	TRBJ1-6	few	-
CASSPGQGRTIEKLFF	TGTGCCAGCAGCCCTGGACAGGGGCGGACGATTGAAAAACTGTTTTTT	TRBV5-4	TRBJ1-4	-	TRBD1
CASSRQLVGVGPGYQPQHF	TGCGCCAGCAGCCGACAGCTAGTGGGTGTGGGACCGGGATATCAGCCCCAGCATTTT	TRBV4-1	TRBJ1-5	once	-